The 8 T cell receptor beta chains given below trace back to one sample, sequenced in a study of blood T cell repertoires in COVID-19. The protocol was immunoSEQ multiplex PCR, while the TCRdb copy is restricted to in-frame clones and leaves out a portion. The table records just over 300,000 clones, 89% of them present only once. Source material: PBMCs or T cells enriched from blood (not recorded which). The receptors here all came from a woman aged 40-49 years who had recovered from COVID-19.

This chain connects TRBV7-6 to TRBJ2-7; D unclear. The CDR3 has 14 residues. Trimming took off 2 bases at V and 2 bases at J, with 10 bases between the two ends. Germline CDR1 reads SGHVS; CDR2 reads FNYEAQ. CDR3 amino acids: CASSLYGSAYEQYF. The CDR3 nucleotides read TGTGCCAGCAGCTTATACGGGTCAGCCTACGAGCAGTACTTC.

This clone appeared a few times. The V and J genes are TRBV28 and TRBJ2-7; 8 positions match TRBD1. Looked up from germline, CDR1 is MDHEN and CDR2 is SYDVKM. Losses at the gene ends were 6 bases for V and 5 bases for J; bases not matched to a gene: 9. The CDR3 has 14 amino acids. CDR3 sequence reads: CASRPSTGAHEQYF. CDR3 DNA: TGTGCCAGCAGGCCCTCGACAGGGGCCCACGAGCAGTACTTC.

The rearrangement uses TRBV27 and TRBJ2-7, with TRBD1 matching over 7 bases. Germline V gives CDR1 MNHEY, CDR2 SMNVEV (reference sequence). The CDR3 is made up of 16 amino acids. V was clipped by 3 bases and J by 3 bases; unmatched bases: 11. The CDR3, as DNA: TGTGCCAGCAGTTTGACGCGGACAGGCGTGGGCTACGAGCAGTACTTC. Translated: CASSLTRTGVGYEQYF.

V gene TRBV7-8 combines with J gene TRBJ2-7, with a tentative D call TRBD1 (6 bases). The CDR3 spans 15 residues. Trimming cost V 1 base and J 3 bases, with 13 bases left between them. The V gene's germline CDR1 is SGHVS and CDR2 FQNEAQ. The CDR3 DNA sequence: TGTGCCAGCAGCTTAGAACTGGGACAAGACTACGAGCAGTACTTC. The encoded protein is CASSLELGQDYEQYF.

The rearrangement links TRBV6-4 to TRBJ1-1; TRBD1 might be the D (5 bases). The V and J ends lost 2 bases and 5 bases respectively, with 18 bases between them. The CDR3 extends over 16 amino acids. From germline, CDR1 is MRHNA and CDR2 SNTAGT. DNA of the CDR3: TGTGCCAGCAGTGACGAGGGAGGGGAAGGTGGGACTGAAGCTTTCTTT. Translating gives CASSDEGGEGGTEAFF.

The chain is built from TRBV9 and TRBJ2-1, with TRBD2 identical over 8 bases. Germline V gene data show CDR1 as SGDLS and CDR2 as YYNGEE. The junction had 11 bases not matched to a gene; V was cut back by 0 bases and J by 0 bases. The CDR3 is 19 amino acids. The CDR3 spells CASSVAPAGVQTSYNEQFF. The CDR3 nucleotides are TGTGCCAGCAGCGTAGCCCCAGCGGGAGTTCAAACCTCCTACAATGAGCAGTTCTTC. Full variable domain (outside the CDR3, taken from reference TRBV9 and TRBJ2-1): DSGVTQTPKHLITATGQRVTLRCSPRSGDLSVYWYQQSLDQGLQFLIQYYNGEERAKGNILERFSAQQFPDLHSELNLSSLELGDSALYFCASSVAPAGVQTSYNEQFFGPGTRLTVL.

The rearrangement links TRBV2 to TRBJ1-3, with D possibly matching TRBD1 (6 bases). V lost 0 bases, J lost 0 bases, and 9 bases lay in between. This CDR3 region has 16 residues. Per the germline V gene, CDR1 is SNHLY and CDR2 is FYNNEI. CDR3 coding DNA: TGTGCCAGCAGTGAAGCCGAACAGGGCTCTGGAAACACCATATATTTT. The encoded protein is CASSEAEQGSGNTIYF.

The chain couples TRBV10-1 to TRBJ1-1; the D gene is possibly TRBD1 (6 bases). V lost 2 bases, J lost 6 bases, and 13 bases lay in between. Germline V gene data show CDR1 as WNHNN and CDR2 as SYGVQD (reference sequence). This CDR3 region has 14 residues. CDR3 amino acids: CASSERQVRSEAFF. CDR3 nucleotide sequence: TGCGCCAGCAGTGAGCGACAGGTTCGGTCTGAAGCTTTCTTT.